This entry lists 26 T cell receptor beta chains sequenced from one sample in a study of OX40 agonist ivuxolimab in advanced cancers. Clones were sequenced by immunoSEQ multiplex PCR, and TCRdb holds only the in-frame ones, with some missing. In the table there are about 94,000 clones, roughly 90% of which are singletons. Here the sequenced sample was CD4+ or CD8+ T cells sorted from blood, taken in a trial of the OX40 agonist ivuxolimab. The receptors originated from an adult with an advanced solid tumor such as melanoma, head and neck, liver or kidney cancer.

The rearrangement links TRBV19 to TRBJ1-1; D might be TRBD1 (5 bases). In germline, CDR1 is LNHDA, CDR2 SQIVND (reference sequence). The V end lost 10 bases, the J end lost 4 bases, and 13 bases lay between the germline ends. The CDR3 contains 12 residues. This CDR3 is CATHGGGTEAFF. Here the CDR3 DNA reads TGTGCCACTCATGGGGGGGGCACTGAAGCTTTCTTT.

This clone was detected once. The rearrangement uses TRBV13 and TRBJ2-7, with D maybe TRBD2 (7 bases). Between the trimmed V and J ends, which lost 3 bases and 3 bases, there was a span of 15 bases. Per the germline V gene, CDR1 is PRHDT and CDR2 is FYEKMQ (reference sequence). CDR3 length equals 15 residues. CDR3 in amino acids: CASSFGGARGYEQYF. The DNA for the CDR3 is TGTGCCAGCAGCTTTGGGGGGGCAAGGGGCTACGAGCAGTACTTC.

The V gene is TRBV6-5, the J gene TRBJ1-1; 7 bases line up with TRBD1. The CDR3 covers 12 residues. Germline loops: CDR1 MNHEY, CDR2 SVGAGI. V was clipped by 7 bases and J by 11 bases; unmatched bases: 10. CDR3 amino acids: CASNQGGGDAFF. The CDR3 bases are TGTGCCAGCAACCAGGGGGGGGGAGACGCTTTCTTT.

The rearrangement links TRBV28 to TRBJ2-1; 10 bases align to TRBD2. Germline-derived CDR1 and CDR2 are MDHEN and SYDVKM. With V trimmed by 2 bases and J by 10 bases, 11 bases remained unmatched. The CDR3 runs 16 residues. The chain's CDR3 is CASSLERLAGAQEQFF. The CDR3 nucleotides read TGTGCCAGCAGTTTAGAGCGGCTAGCGGGGGCCCAGGAGCAGTTCTTC. The variable domain in full, completed from reference TRBV28 and TRBJ2-1, reads DVKVTQSSRYLVKRTGEKVFLECVQDMDHENMFWYRQDPGLGLRLIYFSYDVKMKEKGDIPEGYSVSREKKERFSLILESASTNQTSMYLCASSLERLAGAQEQFFGPGTRLTVL.

The V and J genes are TRBV9 and TRBJ1-1; 8 bases line up with TRBD1. This CDR3 is built from 15 residues. V shed 0 bases and J 6 bases; nucleotides not matched to a gene: 7. From germline, CDR1 is SGDLS and CDR2 YYNGEE. CDR3 protein: CASSVAATGVPEAFF. CDR3 DNA sequence: TGTGCCAGCAGCGTAGCGGCGACAGGGGTGCCTGAAGCTTTCTTT.

The chain uses TRBV5-1 and TRBJ2-7, with D possibly matching TRBD1 (5 bases). From germline, CDR1 is SGHRS and CDR2 YFSETQ. The CDR3 is 13 residues long. The V gene lost 0 bases and the J gene lost 3 bases, with 7 bases spanning the gap. Here the CDR3 reads CASSLGQFYEQYF. In DNA form, the CDR3 reads TGCGCCAGCAGCTTGGGACAGTTCTACGAGCAGTACTTC.

The chain is built from TRBV10-3 and TRBJ2-7, with 8 positions matching TRBD2. The V segment lost 8 bases and the J segment 0 bases; nucleotides outside the gene matches: 9. Germline V CDR1 and CDR2: ENHRY, SYGVKD. The CDR3 sequence is 15 residues long. The CDR3 sequence: CAIAREGLSSYEQYF. The CDR3 coding sequence is TGTGCCATCGCTCGGGAGGGGCTTAGCTCCTACGAGCAGTACTTC.

The chain has TRBV13 and TRBJ2-5, with 10 bases identical to TRBD2. Germline V gene lookup returns CDR1 PRHDT and CDR2 FYEKMQ (reference sequence). Trimming took 4 bases from V and 5 from J; bases not matched to a gene: 10. This CDR3 has 16 amino acids. Here the CDR3 reads CASSSRDSGRRETQYF. The DNA of the CDR3 is TGTGCCAGCAGCTCGCGGGATAGCGGGAGGCGGGAGACCCAGTACTTC.

V is TRBV10-3 and J is TRBJ2-1, with 10 bases fitting TRBD1. V shed 0 bases and J 7 bases; nucleotides not matched to a gene: 6. The CDR3 is made up of 16 amino acids. The germline V gene has CDR1 ENHRY and CDR2 SYGVKD. DNA of the CDR3: TGTGCCATCAGTGAGTCTCCCGGGACAGGGGTGAATGAGCAGTTCTTC. Protein sequence: CAISESPGTGVNEQFF.

V gene TRBV10-3 combines with J gene TRBJ1-2; weak D call: TRBD1 (5 bases). This CDR3 spans 14 amino acids. In germline, CDR1 is ENHRY, CDR2 SYGVKD. Between the trimmed V and J ends, which lost 0 bases and 4 bases, there was a span of 9 bases. CDR3 DNA: TGTGCCATCAGTGAGTCGCTGGGGGGCTATGGCTACACCTTC. Translated, it gives CAISESLGGYGYTF.

The V gene is TRBV5-4, the J gene TRBJ1-3, with 9 bases identical to TRBD1. Germline-derived CDR1 and CDR2 are SGHNT and YYREEE (reference sequence). The CDR3 runs 13 residues. The V and J ends lost 4 bases and 8 bases, in that order; junction bases with no gene match: 4. Written as DNA, the CDR3 is TGTGCCAGCAGCGGGGACAGGGCTCACACCATATATTTT. Translated: CASSGDRAHTIYF.

This CDR3 is CASSFSGGKETQYF. In DNA, the CDR3 is TGTGCCAGCAGCTTTAGCGGGGGGAAAGAGACCCAGTACTTC. The rearrangement links TRBV7-2 to TRBJ2-5, with 10 bases aligning to TRBD2. After removal of 3 bases from V and 3 bases from J, the junction contained 1 base not matched to a gene. Germline V gene lookup returns CDR1 SGHTA and CDR2 FQGNSA. The CDR3 is 14 residues long.

This CDR3 reads CSVEPRGGLNNEQFF. The CDR3 DNA reads as TGCAGCGTTGAACCTCGAGGGGGCCTAAACAATGAGCAGTTCTTC. The chain uses TRBV29-1 and TRBJ2-1; 7 bases agree with TRBD1. The CDR3 is 15 residues long. Germline lookup yields CDR1 SQVTM and CDR2 ANQGSEA. The trim removed 2 bases at V and 5 bases at J, leaving 9 bases unmatched.

The rearrangement links TRBV2 to TRBJ1-1; possible D gene TRBD1, 5 bases. Germline values: CDR1 SNHLY, CDR2 FYNNEI. The CDR3 is made up of 16 amino acids. V lost 2 bases and J 1 base, leaving 14 bases between the germline ends. CDR3 nucleotide sequence: TGTGCCAGCAGTGAATCCGAAGCAGGGAGGAACACTGAAGCTTTCTTT. This codes for CASSESEAGRNTEAFF.

This clone was counted only a few times. The chain uses TRBV4-2 and TRBJ1-4; 7 bases are a match to TRBD1. Germline V gene data show CDR1 as LGHNA and CDR2 as YNFKEQ. This CDR3 has 17 residues. After removal of 4 bases from V and 6 bases from J, the junction contained 14 bases not matched to a gene. The CDR3 DNA is TGTGCCAGCAGCCCCCCTAGGGGGCGAAAGGATTATGAAAAACTGTTTTTT. As protein: CASSPPRGRKDYEKLFF.

J is TRBJ2-1 and V is TRBV27; TRBD2 matches 10 bases. CDR1 and CDR2 from the germline V gene are MNHEY and SMNVEV (reference sequence). The CDR3 sequence is 15 residues long. V gave up 3 bases and J gave up 6 bases; unmatched junction bases: 5. This CDR3 is CASSFFLAGVNEQFF. CDR3 sequence (DNA): TGTGCCAGCAGTTTTTTTCTAGCGGGAGTCAATGAGCAGTTCTTC.

This clone was found once. This rearrangement joins TRBV6-1 to TRBJ1-5; the D is unclear. Per the germline V gene, CDR1 is MNHNS and CDR2 is SASEGT. V was clipped by 6 bases and J by 4 bases, with 16 bases between them. The CDR3 consists of 15 residues. CDR3: CASRESVLINQPQHF. CDR3 coding DNA: TGTGCCAGCAGGGAATCGGTCCTAATTAATCAGCCCCAGCATTTT.

The V gene is TRBV5-8, the J gene TRBJ1-1; 7 nucleotides agree with TRBD1. V lost 3 bases and J lost 4; bases outside the gene matches: 6. The CDR3 spans 14 residues. Germline V gene lookup returns CDR1 SGHTS and CDR2 YDEGEE. The CDR3 DNA is TGTGCCAGCAGCTCCCCAGGGGGAGGCACTGAAGCTTTCTTT. It yields the protein CASSSPGGGTEAFF.

V usage is TRBV20-1 and J usage is TRBJ2-7; no reliable D call. Trimming shortened V by 7 bases and J by 6 bases, and 13 bases separated the two germline ends. Germline lookup yields CDR1 DFQATT and CDR2 SNEGSKA (reference sequence). The CDR3 has 11 residues. CDR3 sequence: CSVPGPTEQYF. The DNA for the CDR3 is TGCAGTGTGCCAGGCCCCACCGAGCAGTACTTC.

This chain uses TRBV11-2 with TRBJ2-7; TRBD1 is a possible D gene (6 bases). Trimming shortened V by 6 bases and J by 3 bases, and 12 bases separated the two germline ends. The length of the CDR3 is 13 residues. CDR1 SGHAT and CDR2 FQNNGV come from the germline V gene. The CDR3 is CASSSRGHYEQYF. CDR3 bases: TGTGCCAGCAGTTCTAGGGGACACTACGAGCAGTACTTC.

Comment on this clone: One end of the junction fails to match germline, which may point to a read error. This sequence joins TRBV19 and TRBJ1-1; 7 bases align to TRBD1. Germline-derived CDR1 and CDR2 are LNHDA and SQIVND (reference sequence). The CDR3 spans 15 residues. The CDR3 coding sequence is TGTGCCAGTAGTTTAGACAGGGCGGGTTACACTGAAGCTTTCTTT. The encoded protein is CASSLDRAGYTEAFF.

The V call is TRBV4-3, the J call TRBJ1-2, with no clear D. This CDR3 is built from 13 residues. V lost 2 bases, J lost 8 bases, and 12 bases lay in between. The germline V gene has CDR1 LGHNA and CDR2 YSLEER. In DNA, the CDR3 is TGCGCCAGCAGCCAAACCGCTGAGAGGGGCTACACCTTC. This gives the protein CASSQTAERGYTF.

The V gene is TRBV4-2, the J gene TRBJ2-1; perhaps TRBD2 as D (6 bases). With 4 bases removed from V and 5 bases from J, the gap between germline ends came to 9 bases. In germline, CDR1 is LGHNA, CDR2 YNFKEQ. CDR3 length equals 13 residues. CDR3 region: CASSLGSHNEQFF. DNA for the CDR3: TGTGCCAGCAGCCTCGGGAGCCACAATGAGCAGTTCTTC.

The chain couples TRBV6-5 to TRBJ2-5; no firm D call. This CDR3 region has 14 residues. V lost 2 bases to trimming and J lost 0 bases, with 7 bases between them. CDR1 is MNHEY and CDR2 is SVGAGI in the germline V gene. The CDR3 loop reads CASSYIGHQETQYF. As DNA, the CDR3 is TGTGCCAGCAGTTACATCGGACACCAAGAGACCCAGTACTTC.

The CDR3 DNA reads as TGTGCCAGCAGCCTACGGACAGGGGGCAACTATGGCTACACCTTC. Amino acid sequence: CASSLRTGGNYGYTF. The chain employs TRBV9 and TRBJ1-2; the match to TRBD1 covers 11 bases. The CDR3 extends over 15 amino acids. J was trimmed by 2 bases and V by 4 bases; bases with no gene match: 4. Germline loops: CDR1 SGDLS, CDR2 YYNGEE.

This clone has only one observation. The chain links TRBV13 to TRBJ1-5; 7 bases are shared with TRBD1. CDR3 length: 16 amino acids. Germline trimming cut 0 bases from V and 7 bases from J; bases unmatched to any gene: 9. Looked up from germline, CDR1 is PRHDT and CDR2 is FYEKMQ (reference sequence). CDR3 bases: TGTGCCAGCAGCTTAGGGTCCCCTGGGACAGTGCAGCCCCAGCATTTT. It is translated as CASSLGSPGTVQPQHF.